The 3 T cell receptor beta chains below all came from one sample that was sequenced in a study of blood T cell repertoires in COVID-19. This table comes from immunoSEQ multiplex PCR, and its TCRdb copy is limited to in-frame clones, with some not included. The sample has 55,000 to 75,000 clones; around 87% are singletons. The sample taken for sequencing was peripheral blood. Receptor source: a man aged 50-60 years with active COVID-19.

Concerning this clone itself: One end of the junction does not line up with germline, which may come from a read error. As DNA, the CDR3 is TGTGCCAGCAGTTTAGACAGGGGTAACACTGAAGCTTTCTTT. Translated: CASSLDRGNTEAFF. V is TRBV7-8 and J is TRBJ1-1; 8 nucleotides align to TRBD1. Germline lookup yields CDR1 SGHVS and CDR2 FQNEAQ. This CDR3 contains 14 residues.

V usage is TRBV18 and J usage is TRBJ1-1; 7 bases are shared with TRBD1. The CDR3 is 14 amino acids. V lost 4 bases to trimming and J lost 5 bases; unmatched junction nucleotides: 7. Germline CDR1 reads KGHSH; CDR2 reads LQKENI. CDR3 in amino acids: CASSRQGVGTEAFF. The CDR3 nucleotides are TGTGCCAGCTCACGCCAGGGGGTAGGGACTGAAGCTTTCTTT.

Here the CDR3 reads CASSPVGRQGAYNEQFF. The CDR3 DNA is TGTGCCAGCAGCCCCGTGGGCCGACAGGGGGCTTACAATGAGCAGTTCTTC. V gene TRBV11-2 combines with J gene TRBJ2-1; TRBD1 matches 10 bases. CDR3 length equals 17 residues. Per germline, CDR1 SGHAT and CDR2 FQNNGV. V lost 5 bases, J lost 4 bases, and 11 bases stayed unmatched.